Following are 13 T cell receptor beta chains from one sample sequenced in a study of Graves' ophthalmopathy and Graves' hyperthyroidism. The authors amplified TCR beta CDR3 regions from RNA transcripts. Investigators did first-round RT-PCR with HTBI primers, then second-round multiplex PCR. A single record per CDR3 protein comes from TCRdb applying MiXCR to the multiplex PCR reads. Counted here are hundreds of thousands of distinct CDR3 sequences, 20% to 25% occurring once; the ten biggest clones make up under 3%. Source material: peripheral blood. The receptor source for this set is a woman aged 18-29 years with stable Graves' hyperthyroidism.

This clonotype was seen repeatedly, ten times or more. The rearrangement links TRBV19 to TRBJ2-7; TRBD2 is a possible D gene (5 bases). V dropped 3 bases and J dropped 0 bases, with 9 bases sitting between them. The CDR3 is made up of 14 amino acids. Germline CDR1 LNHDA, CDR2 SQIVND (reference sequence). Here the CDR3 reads CASSMRAHSYEQYF. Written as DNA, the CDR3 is TGTGCCAGTAGTATGAGGGCTCACTCCTACGAGCAGTACTTC.

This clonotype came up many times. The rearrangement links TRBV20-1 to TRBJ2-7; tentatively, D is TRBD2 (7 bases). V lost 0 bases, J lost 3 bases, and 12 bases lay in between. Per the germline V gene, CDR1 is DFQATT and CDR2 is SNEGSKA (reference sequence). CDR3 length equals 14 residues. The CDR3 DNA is TGCAGTGCTAGAGACGCGGGGGCCGGCTACGAGCAGTACTTC. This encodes CSARDAGAGYEQYF.

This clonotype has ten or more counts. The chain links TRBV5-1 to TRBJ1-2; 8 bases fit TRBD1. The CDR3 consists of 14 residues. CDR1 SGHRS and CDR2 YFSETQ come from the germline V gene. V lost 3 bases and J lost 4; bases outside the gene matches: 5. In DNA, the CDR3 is TGCGCCAGCAGCTCGGGGGGGACAGGCTATGGCTACACCTTC. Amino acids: CASSSGGTGYGYTF.

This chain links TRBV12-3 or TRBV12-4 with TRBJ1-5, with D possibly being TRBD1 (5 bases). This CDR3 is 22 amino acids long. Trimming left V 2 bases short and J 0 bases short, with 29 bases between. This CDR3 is CASSLTSRGATSLRLSNQPQHF. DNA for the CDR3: TGTGCCAGCAGTTTAACATCGAGAGGGGCGACATCTTTACGTCTTAGCAATCAGCCCCAGCATTTT.

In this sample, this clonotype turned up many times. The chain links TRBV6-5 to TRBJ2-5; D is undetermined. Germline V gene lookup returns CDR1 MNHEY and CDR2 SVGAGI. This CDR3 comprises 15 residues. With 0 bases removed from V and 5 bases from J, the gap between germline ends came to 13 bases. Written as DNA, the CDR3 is TGTGCCAGCAGTTACTCGATCTGGAGTGGGGAGACCCAGTACTTC. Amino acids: CASSYSIWSGETQYF.

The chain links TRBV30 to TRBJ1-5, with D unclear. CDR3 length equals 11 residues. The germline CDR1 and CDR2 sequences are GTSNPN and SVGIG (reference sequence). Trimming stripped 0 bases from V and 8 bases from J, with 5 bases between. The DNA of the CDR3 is TGTGCCTGGAGTGTTGGGGAGCCCCAGCATTTT. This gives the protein CAWSVGEPQHF.

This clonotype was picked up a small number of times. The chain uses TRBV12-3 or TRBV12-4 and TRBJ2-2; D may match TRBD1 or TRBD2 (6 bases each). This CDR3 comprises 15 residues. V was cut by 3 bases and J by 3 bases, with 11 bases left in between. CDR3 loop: CASSFMRGDTGELFF. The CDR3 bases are TGTGCCAGCAGTTTCATGAGGGGGGACACCGGGGAGCTGTTTTTT.

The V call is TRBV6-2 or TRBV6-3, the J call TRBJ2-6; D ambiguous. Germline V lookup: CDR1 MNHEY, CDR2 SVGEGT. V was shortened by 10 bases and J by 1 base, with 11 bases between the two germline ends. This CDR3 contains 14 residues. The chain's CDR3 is CATTSGSGANVLTF. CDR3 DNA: TGTGCCACCACGTCAGGTTCTGGGGCCAACGTCCTGACTTTC.

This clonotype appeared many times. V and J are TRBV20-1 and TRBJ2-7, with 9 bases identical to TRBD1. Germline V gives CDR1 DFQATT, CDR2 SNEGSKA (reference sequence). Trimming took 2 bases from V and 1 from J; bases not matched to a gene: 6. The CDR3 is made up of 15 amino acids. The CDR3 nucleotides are TGCAGTGCTAGACATAGACAGGGGGTTTCCTACGAGCAGTACTTC. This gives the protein CSARHRQGVSYEQYF.

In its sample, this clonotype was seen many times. CDR3 in amino acids: CASSQVNPGNEQYF. The CDR3 coding sequence is TGCGCCAGCAGCCAAGTGAACCCAGGCAACGAGCAGTACTTC. This chain links TRBV4-1 with TRBJ2-7; D is ambiguous. There are 14 residues in the CDR3. The germline CDR1 and CDR2 sequences are MGHRA and YSYEKL. Between the trimmed V and J ends, which lost 1 base and 5 bases, there was a span of 12 bases.

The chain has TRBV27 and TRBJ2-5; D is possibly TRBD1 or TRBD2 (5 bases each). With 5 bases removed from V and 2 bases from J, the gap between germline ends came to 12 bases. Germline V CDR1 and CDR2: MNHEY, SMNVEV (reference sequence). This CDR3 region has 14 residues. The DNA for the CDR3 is TGTGCCAGCAGTCTGACGTGGGGGCAAGAGACCCAGTACTTC. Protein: CASSLTWGQETQYF.

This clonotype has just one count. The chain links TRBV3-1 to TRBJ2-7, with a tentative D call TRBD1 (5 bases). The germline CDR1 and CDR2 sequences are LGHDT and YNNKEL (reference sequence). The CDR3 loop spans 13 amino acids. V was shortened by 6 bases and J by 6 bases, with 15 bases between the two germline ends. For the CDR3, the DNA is TGTGCCAGCAGTCAGACAGACCTCGGCGAGCAGTACTTC. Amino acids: CASSQTDLGEQYF.

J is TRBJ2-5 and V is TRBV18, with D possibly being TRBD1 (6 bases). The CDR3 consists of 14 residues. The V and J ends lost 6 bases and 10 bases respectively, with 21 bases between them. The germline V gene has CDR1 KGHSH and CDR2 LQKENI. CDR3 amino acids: CASSPGTYPQGQYF. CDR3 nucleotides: TGTGCCAGCTCGCCCGGGACATATCCTCAGGGCCAGTACTTC.